The 12 T cell receptor beta chains presented below share a single source sample, sequenced in a study of cytomegalovirus exposure and HLA in healthy donors. Here immunoSEQ multiplex PCR was the method, and the copy in TCRdb shows in-frame clones only, minus some. The sample includes some 160,000 clones, more than 75% of them seen just once. The sample was PBMCs. All receptors come from a young man in good health and CMV-seronegative.

This sequence joins TRBV7-9 and TRBJ1-3; D gene unclear. This CDR3 region has 14 residues. Trimming stripped 5 bases from V and 4 bases from J, with 12 bases between. CDR1 SEHNR and CDR2 FQNEAQ come from the germline V gene (reference sequence). Here the CDR3 reads CASSNRGPGNTIYF. In DNA, the CDR3 is TGTGCCAGCAGCAATAGAGGTCCGGGAAACACCATATATTTT.

This clone has a single count. This chain connects TRBV21-1 to TRBJ2-7; whether TRBD2, the table's D call, matches the DNA was not checked. TRBV21-1 is a documented pseudogene. The CDR3 has 15 residues. The CDR3 region is CASSINATPGHEQYV. As DNA, the CDR3 is TGTGCCAGCAGCATCAACGCTACCCCGGGTCACGAGCAGTACGTC.

This sequence joins TRBV5-1 and TRBJ1-4; D possibly corresponds to TRBD1 (5 bases). The CDR3 loop spans 15 amino acids. CDR1 is SGHRS, CDR2 YFSETQ, per germline. V was trimmed by 0 bases and J by 0 bases, leaving 6 bases between them. The CDR3 region has the DNA TGCGCCAGCAGCTTGGAAGGGGCAACTAATGAAAAACTGTTTTTT. As protein: CASSLEGATNEKLFF. Variable domain in full (rest from reference TRBV5-1 and TRBJ1-4): KAGVTQTPRYLIKTRGQQVTLSCSPISGHRSVSWYQQTPGQGLQFLFEYFSETQRNKGNFPGRFSGRQFSNSRSEMNVSTLELGDSALYLCASSLEGATNEKLFFGSGTQLSVL.

In DNA form, the CDR3 reads TGTGCCAGCAGCTTGGGCCTCGAGACTAGCGGGCGTCGGAATGAGCAGTTCTTC. Protein: CASSLGLETSGRRNEQFF. The V gene is TRBV5-6, the J gene TRBJ2-1, with TRBD2 identical over 10 bases. The CDR3 totals 18 residues. Looked up from germline, CDR1 is SGHDT and CDR2 is YYEEEE. The junction had 13 bases not matched to a gene; V was cut back by 0 bases and J by 7 bases.

The chain employs TRBV2 and TRBJ1-5; 9 positions match TRBD1. J gave up 7 bases and V 6 bases, and 4 bases lay outside the gene matches. This CDR3 is 13 amino acids long. CDR1 and CDR2 from the germline V gene are SNHLY and FYNNEI. The CDR3: CASRQGAEQPQHF. CDR3 nucleotide sequence: TGTGCCAGCAGACAGGGGGCCGAACAGCCCCAGCATTTT.

The chain is built from TRBV7-8 and TRBJ2-7, with 10 positions matching TRBD1. V lost 5 bases, J lost 5 bases, and 9 bases stayed unmatched. This CDR3 contains 15 residues. Germline V gene sequence: CDR1 SGHVS, CDR2 FQNEAQ. This CDR3 reads CASSRPRDRGDEQYF. In DNA, the CDR3 is TGTGCCAGCAGCCGACCCCGGGACAGGGGTGACGAGCAGTACTTC. The whole variable domain, filled in from reference TRBV7-8 and TRBJ2-7, reads GAGVSQSPRYKVAKRGQDVALRCDPISGHVSLFWYQQALGQGPEFLTYFQNEAQLDKSGLPSDRFFAERPEGSVSTLKIQRTQQEDSAVYLCASSRPRDRGDEQYFGPGTRLTVT.

V usage is TRBV7-2 and J usage is TRBJ2-7; a possible D gene is TRBD2 (7 bases). The CDR3 contains 14 residues. The germline V gene encodes CDR1 SGHTA and CDR2 FQGNSA. Trimming took off 5 bases at V and 7 bases at J, with 18 bases between the two ends. DNA for the CDR3: TGTGCCAGCAGCGGGGGGGACACCCCTTTGGAGCAGTACTTC. It is translated as CASSGGDTPLEQYF.

In this sample, this clone turned up a few times. The rearrangement uses TRBV7-2 and TRBJ1-6; 7 bases fit TRBD1. The CDR3 is made up of 16 amino acids. Germline-derived CDR1 and CDR2 are SGHTA and FQGNSA. Germline trimming cut 4 bases from V and 8 bases from J; bases unmatched to any gene: 11. Written as DNA, the CDR3 is TGTGCCAGCAGCTCTCTTCGGACAGGCAGAGATTCACCCCTCCACTTT. Its protein is CASSSLRTGRDSPLHF.

This clone was seen repeatedly, ten times or more. The chain employs TRBV10-3 and TRBJ2-3; 10 nucleotides line up with TRBD1. CDR1 is ENHRY, CDR2 SYGVKD, per germline. V shed 10 bases, J shed 4 bases, and the junction held 5 bases outside the gene matches. The CDR3 spans 13 residues. CDR3 sequence reads: CASGTGDSDTQYF. For the CDR3, the DNA is TGTGCCAGCGGGACAGGGGATTCAGATACGCAGTATTTT.

V is TRBV5-1 and J is TRBJ2-1; 8 bases agree with TRBD2. Germline lookup yields CDR1 SGHRS and CDR2 YFSETQ. Trimming at V came to 7 bases and at J to 0 bases, leaving 6 bases not matched to a gene. The CDR3 loop spans 15 amino acids. The CDR3 coding sequence is TGCGCCAGCCGTCAAAGCGGGAGCTCCTACAATGAGCAGTTCTTC. Protein: CASRQSGSSYNEQFF.

The chain uses TRBV29-1 and TRBJ1-1; D is perhaps TRBD1 (5 bases). The CDR3 is 13 amino acids. Between the trimmed V and J ends, which lost 3 bases and 2 bases, there was a span of 10 bases. CDR1 and CDR2 from the germline V gene are SQVTM and ANQGSEA. This chain's CDR3 is CSVEGRANTEAFF. In DNA form, the CDR3 reads TGCAGCGTTGAGGGCAGGGCAAACACTGAAGCTTTCTTT. Looking up the rest from reference TRBV29-1 and TRBJ1-1 gives the full variable domain: SAVISQKPSRDICQRGTSLTIQCQVDSQVTMMFWYRQQPGQSLTLIATANQGSEATYESGFVIDKFPISRPNLTFSTLTVSNMSPEDSSIYLCSVEGRANTEAFFGQGTRLTVV.

This clone occurred a few times. The chain has TRBV28 and TRBJ1-2; TRBD1 might be the D (5 bases). The V gene's germline CDR1 is MDHEN and CDR2 SYDVKM. Deletions cut 3 bases from V and 5 bases from J, with 10 bases between. CDR3 length: 13 amino acids. As DNA, the CDR3 is TGTGCCAGCAGTTTGTTTTCAGGGTATGGCTACACCTTC. Translating it yields CASSLFSGYGYTF.